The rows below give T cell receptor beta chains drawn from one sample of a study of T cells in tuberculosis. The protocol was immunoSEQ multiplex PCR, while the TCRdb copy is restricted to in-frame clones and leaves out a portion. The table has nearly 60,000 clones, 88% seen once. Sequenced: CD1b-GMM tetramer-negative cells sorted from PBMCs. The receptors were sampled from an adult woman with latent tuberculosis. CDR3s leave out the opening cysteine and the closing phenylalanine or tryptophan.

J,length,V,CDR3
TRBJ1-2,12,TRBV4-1,ASSQGEGRYGYT
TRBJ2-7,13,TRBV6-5,ASSYSWRENGEQY
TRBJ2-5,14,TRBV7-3,ASSLAGGAIGETQY
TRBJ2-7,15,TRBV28,ASSLSPGTSGRYEQY
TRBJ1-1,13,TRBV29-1,SVQGAFFKNTEAF
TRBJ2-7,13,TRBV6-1,ASNLDRAVSYEQY
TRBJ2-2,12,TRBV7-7,ASSLLPGHGELF
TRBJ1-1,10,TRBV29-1,SVEDLTEGVR
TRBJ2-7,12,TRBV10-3,AISVDSGGYEQY
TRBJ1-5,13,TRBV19,ASSIGDMLDQPQH
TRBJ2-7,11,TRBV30,AWSVTYTYEQY
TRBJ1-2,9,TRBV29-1,STGRADGYT
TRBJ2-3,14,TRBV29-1,SVEEREGNLPDTQY
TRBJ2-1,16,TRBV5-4,ASSMQGRVSLRDNEQF
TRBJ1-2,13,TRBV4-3,ASSQEMAGDYGYT
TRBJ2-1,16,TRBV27,ASSPSGLAVVGYNEQF
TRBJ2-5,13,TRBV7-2,ASSARTSGSETQY
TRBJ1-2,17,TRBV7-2,ASSPRDRYFGNINYGYT
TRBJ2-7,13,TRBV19,ASSTTPTTVYEQY
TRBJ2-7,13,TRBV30,AWSTRLAGGNEQY
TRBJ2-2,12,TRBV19,ASNRGAGTGELF
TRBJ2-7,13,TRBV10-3,AISESGTISYEQY
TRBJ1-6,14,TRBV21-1,ASRKRWDRVISPLH
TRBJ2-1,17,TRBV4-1,ASSQLGLAGARNYNEQF
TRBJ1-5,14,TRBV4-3,ASSQDLGRGRQPQH
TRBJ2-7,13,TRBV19,ASSPEAGTGYEQY
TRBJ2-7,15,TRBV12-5,ASGFGVSIRVVDEQY
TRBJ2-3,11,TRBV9,ASSVDEEGTQY